Following are 6 T cell receptor beta chains from one sample sequenced in a study of T-cell reconstitution after alpha-beta-depleted transplantation in children. Molecular barcoding with unique molecular identifiers was used for the TCRbeta library. One entry per CDR3 protein, called by TCRdb with MiXCR from the PCR reads. The sample shows 100,000 or so distinct CDR3 sequences, around 15% of them seen only once. The specimen was PBMCs, mostly from graft donor cells, collected 180 days after TCRalphabeta/CD19-depleted stem cell transplant. These TCRs come from a male patient between 2 and 10 years old who had a stem cell transplant for acute lymphoblastic leukemia, so the T cells may come from the graft donor.

This rearrangement joins TRBV19 to TRBJ2-6, with a weak D call TRBD1 (5 bases). The CDR3 sequence is 16 residues long. Trimming pared 6 bases from V and 2 bases from J, leaving 14 bases between. CDR1 is LNHDA, CDR2 SQIVND, per germline (reference sequence). CDR3 coding DNA: TGTGCCAGTAGGCACGTAACAGGACCTGGGGCCAACGTCCTGACTTTC. Its translation is CASRHVTGPGANVLTF.

The gene calls are TRBV6-1 and TRBJ2-5; 9 bases fit TRBD2. This CDR3 is 14 amino acids long. V was pared by 6 bases and J by 5 bases, with 7 bases of the junction left unmatched. The germline V gene encodes CDR1 MNHNS and CDR2 SASEGT. In DNA, the CDR3 is TGTGCCAGCAGACTTAGCGGGGGCTCCGAGACCCAGTACTTC. The encoded protein is CASRLSGGSETQYF.

This rearrangement joins TRBV18 to TRBJ1-5; D is uncertain. Per the germline V gene, CDR1 is KGHSH and CDR2 is LQKENI. V lost 3 bases and J lost 0, with 12 bases in between. The CDR3 runs to 16 residues. The CDR3 is CASSPRRLDSNQPQHF. The CDR3 DNA reads as TGTGCCAGCTCACCGCGACGCCTCGATAGCAATCAGCCCCAGCATTTT.

The rearrangement joins TRBV28 to TRBJ2-1; D remains unclear. Germline values: CDR1 MDHEN, CDR2 SYDVKM. The CDR3 totals 14 residues. Trimming left V 8 bases short and J 2 bases short, with 13 bases between. CDR3 protein: CASLGNPPYNEQFF. For the CDR3, the DNA is TGTGCCAGCTTGGGGAACCCCCCCTACAATGAGCAGTTCTTC.

This clonotype was counted only a few times. This CDR3 reads CASSLEGHYEQYF. In DNA form, the CDR3 reads TGCGCCAGCAGCTTGGAGGGGCACTACGAGCAGTACTTC. V and J are TRBV5-1 and TRBJ2-7; perhaps TRBD1 as D (5 bases). This CDR3 comprises 13 residues. V was cut by 0 bases and J by 3 bases, with 7 bases left in between. CDR1 and CDR2 (germline): SGHRS, YFSETQ.

Only a few counts were recorded for this clonotype. This chain connects TRBV6-5 to TRBJ1-1, with TRBD1 matching 8 bases. CDR1 and CDR2 (germline): MNHEY, SVGAGI. The CDR3 has 14 residues. After removal of 6 bases from V and 4 bases from J, the junction contained 7 bases not matched to a gene. The CDR3 DNA follows: TGTGCCAGCAGCCCCGGGACAGGCCGCACTGAAGCTTTCTTT. Translating it yields CASSPGTGRTEAFF.